The 14 T cell receptor beta chains in this list originate from one sample, sequenced in a study of response to subunit inactivated influenza vaccine (dated 2018 in TCRdb). The library was made by RT-PCR. Instrument used: Illumina HiSeq 2500. TCRdb reran the public reads through fastp at Q25 and MiXCR, keeping productive beta chains. Rows with a matching CDR3 protein are joined into one entry that keeps the most common DNA and genes. In this sample the table shows 250,000 to 350,000 distinct CDR3 sequences, over 20% of which occur a single time. Clones ranked in the top ten supply 10% of the sample. Sequencing was performed on PBMCs from blood, taken less than 22 months after vaccination. These receptors all come from a man aged 50-75 years who received an inactivated influenza vaccine. Donor details come from another sample of the same person, matched by shared clones.

The chain couples TRBV28 to TRBJ1-5; the D gene is possibly TRBD1 (5 bases). With 7 bases removed from V and 6 bases from J, the gap between germline ends came to 19 bases. Germline lookup yields CDR1 MDHEN and CDR2 SYDVKM. This CDR3 is built from 15 residues. The CDR3 bases are TGTGCCAGCACTCCGGGGCAGGGTTGGGTTCAGCCCCAGCATTTT. Protein: CASTPGQGWVQPQHF.

The chain has TRBV5-1 and TRBJ2-1; D is ambiguous. V shed 1 base and J shed 4 bases, with 3 bases lying between them. Germline CDR1 SGHRS, CDR2 YFSETQ. The CDR3 extends over 12 amino acids. DNA for the CDR3: TGCGCCAGCAGCTTGTTTTACAATGAGCAGTTCTTC. Protein: CASSLFYNEQFF.

The sample holds many counts of this clonotype. The V call is TRBV20-1, the J call TRBJ1-6; 7 bases fit TRBD1. Germline-derived CDR1 and CDR2 are DFQATT and SNEGSKA (reference sequence). The CDR3 spans 15 residues. Trimming cost V 3 bases and J 7 bases; bases outside gene matches: 9. The DNA for the CDR3 is TGCAGTGCTAGCACCGGGACAGATAAAAATTCACCCCTCCACTTT. Translating gives CSASTGTDKNSPLHF.

The rearrangement uses TRBV6-2 or TRBV6-3 and TRBJ1-2, with TRBD1 matching 10 bases. The CDR3 consists of 14 residues. V dropped 4 bases and J dropped 8; count of bases not matched to a gene: 7. Germline assignment: CDR1 MNHEY and CDR2 SVGEGT. DNA of the CDR3: TGTGCCAGCAGTTTGGCGGGACAGGGGTCCGGCTACACCTTC. Translation gives CASSLAGQGSGYTF.

This clonotype appeared a few times. The chain combines TRBV5-1 with TRBJ2-1; 9 positions agree with TRBD2. This CDR3 comprises 15 residues. Germline V gives CDR1 SGHRS, CDR2 YFSETQ. V was pared by 4 bases and J by 2 bases, with 4 bases of the junction left unmatched. The CDR3 DNA is TGCGCCAGCAGCCAGCGGGGGGCAGCCTACAATGAGCAGTTCTTC. Residues: CASSQRGAAYNEQFF.

This clonotype has only a few counts. The chain combines TRBV5-1 with TRBJ1-2; TRBD1 might be the D (5 bases). The CDR3 extends over 17 amino acids. V lost 1 base, J lost 2 bases, and 18 bases lay in between. From germline, CDR1 is SGHRS and CDR2 YFSETQ. CDR3 nucleotides: TGCGCCAGCAGCTTGTATGGATTGGGGCCCCCGAACTATGGCTACACCTTC. It codes for CASSLYGLGPPNYGYTF.

This clonotype was counted only a few times. CDR3 DNA sequence: TGCAGCGTTAGGCAGGGGGCGCGTGCAGATACGCAGTATTTT. It specifies CSVRQGARADTQYF. J is TRBJ2-3 and V is TRBV29-1, with 8 bases fitting TRBD1. Germline V gene sequence: CDR1 SQVTM, CDR2 ANQGSEA. Unmatched junction bases numbered 8, after V lost 5 bases and J lost 4 bases. This CDR3 region has 14 residues.

This clonotype has just a few counts. This chain joins TRBV5-1 and TRBJ2-3; 8 bases map to TRBD2. V was clipped by 4 bases and J by 4 bases; unmatched bases: 8. This CDR3 is 15 amino acids long. Germline CDR1 and CDR2: SGHRS and YFSETQ. The CDR3 here is CASSPGAGVADTQYF. CDR3 DNA: TGCGCCAGCAGCCCCGGAGCGGGGGTGGCAGATACGCAGTATTTT.

The sample holds many counts of this clonotype. The chain couples TRBV12-3 or TRBV12-4 to TRBJ1-2, with D possibly TRBD1 on 6 matching bases. The CDR3 contains 18 residues. Trimming left V 6 bases short and J 7 bases short, with 30 bases between. CDR3 DNA sequence: TGTGCCAGCAGGACACGGCTGTTCGGGACACCCTCGTTGGGTGGCTACACCTTC. Translation gives CASRTRLFGTPSLGGYTF.

The chain recombines TRBV3-1 with TRBJ2-3; 8 bases fit TRBD2. The germline V gene has CDR1 LGHDT and CDR2 YNNKEL (reference sequence). V lost 0 bases to trimming and J lost 6 bases; unmatched junction nucleotides: 11. The CDR3 is 17 residues long. CDR3 region: CASSQEGTSLGPDTQYF. The CDR3 region has the DNA TGTGCCAGCAGCCAAGAGGGGACTAGTCTAGGCCCCGATACGCAGTATTTT.

The sample holds one count of this clonotype. The chain carries TRBV4-2 and TRBJ2-5; 9 nucleotides line up with TRBD2. V trimming: 0 bases; J trimming: 5 bases; junction bases outside the gene matches: 7. From germline, CDR1 is LGHNA and CDR2 YNFKEQ. The CDR3 runs 16 residues. CDR3 DNA sequence: TGTGCCAGCAGCCAAGATCCGGCGGGAGGGCTGGAGACCCAGTACTTC. As protein: CASSQDPAGGLETQYF.

This clonotype came up a few times. The DNA for the CDR3 is TGTGCCACCAGTGATAATACAGGGAGGGAAGGCTACACCTTC. Translating gives CATSDNTGREGYTF. V and J are TRBV24-1 and TRBJ1-2, with D possibly being TRBD1 (6 bases). Germline lookup yields CDR1 KGHDR and CDR2 SFDVKD. The V gene lost 3 bases and the J gene lost 8 bases, with 15 bases spanning the gap. The CDR3 extends over 14 amino acids.

The rearrangement uses TRBV2 and TRBJ1-1; D not certain. The germline CDR1 and CDR2 sequences are SNHLY and FYNNEI. V dropped 7 bases and J dropped 1 base, with 10 bases sitting between them. The CDR3 loop spans 13 amino acids. The CDR3 protein is CASTLEGNTEAFF. Here the CDR3 DNA reads TGTGCCAGCACCCTTGAGGGGAACACTGAAGCTTTCTTT.

The chain combines TRBV28 with TRBJ2-5; D is unresolved. Trimming removed 5 bases at V and 2 bases at J, with 12 bases between. This CDR3 is built from 14 residues. Looked up from germline, CDR1 is MDHEN and CDR2 is SYDVKM. Here the CDR3 DNA reads TGTGCCAGCAGTCCTTCCACGGAACAAGAGACCCAGTACTTC. As protein: CASSPSTEQETQYF.